A single sample gave rise to the 10 T cell receptor beta chains below, sequenced in a study of cytomegalovirus exposure and HLA in healthy donors. 13 Jbeta primers and 60 Vbeta primers were used for the PCR. The protocol was immunoSEQ multiplex PCR, while the TCRdb copy is restricted to in-frame clones and leaves out a portion. The profile shows more than 150,000 clones, 82% of them singletons. The sequencing input was PBMCs. These receptors were taken from a man aged 40-49 years in good health and CMV-seronegative.

The chain's CDR3 is CASSGRTGVDQPQHF. The CDR3 DNA is TGTGCCAGCAGCGGTCGGACAGGGGTTGATCAGCCCCAGCATTTT. The V call is TRBV7-2, the J call TRBJ1-5; 9 nucleotides align to TRBD1. V lost 5 bases to trimming and J lost 5 bases; unmatched junction nucleotides: 7. This CDR3 has 15 residues. Germline-derived CDR1 and CDR2 are SGHTA and FQGNSA.

This clone was counted only a few times. V and J are TRBV18 and TRBJ1-5; D is possibly TRBD1 (5 bases). Per the germline V gene, CDR1 is KGHSH and CDR2 is LQKENI. Trimming took off 4 bases at V and 4 bases at J, with 8 bases between the two ends. The CDR3 consists of 13 residues. The CDR3 DNA sequence: TGTGCCAGCTCACGGGGGGTTAATCAGCCCCAGCATTTT. Translated, it gives CASSRGVNQPQHF.

This clone has just a few counts. This sequence joins TRBV7-6 and TRBJ2-5; 10 bases fit TRBD1. Germline V lookup: CDR1 SGHVS, CDR2 FNYEAQ. The length of the CDR3 is 17 residues. V dropped 4 bases and J dropped 4; count of bases not matched to a gene: 12. The CDR3 nucleotides are TGTGCCAGCAGCTCACATCTGGGACAGGGGTTCGGAGAGACCCAGTACTTC. Amino acids: CASSSHLGQGFGETQYF.

This clone occurred once. The chain has TRBV5-6 and TRBJ1-6; a possible D gene is TRBD1 (6 bases). V gave up 0 bases and J gave up 9 bases, with 10 bases separating them. The CDR3 runs 14 residues. Germline V gives CDR1 SGHDT, CDR2 YYEEEE. The CDR3 DNA is TGTGCCAGCAGCTTGGGGGGGGGCCCTTCACCCCTCCACTTT. It specifies CASSLGGGPSPLHF.

The gene calls are TRBV28 and TRBJ1-2; a possible D gene is TRBD1 (5 bases). This CDR3 has 14 residues. Deletions cut 7 bases from V and 8 bases from J, with 20 bases between. Germline V CDR1 and CDR2: MDHEN, SYDVKM. The chain's CDR3 is CASIGVGSVHGYTF. For the CDR3, the DNA is TGTGCCAGCATAGGGGTGGGGTCGGTTCACGGCTACACCTTC.

The chain couples TRBV14 to TRBJ2-3; 7 bases agree with TRBD2. The germline gives CDR1 SGHDN, CDR2 FVKESK. Trimming cost V 8 bases and J 5 bases; bases outside gene matches: 7. The CDR3 covers 13 residues. CDR3 sequence: CASGSGAVDTQYF. In DNA form, the CDR3 reads TGTGCCAGCGGGAGCGGGGCGGTAGATACGCAGTATTTT.

This sequence joins TRBV6-5 and TRBJ1-1, with a tentative D call TRBD1 (5 bases). Germline V lookup: CDR1 MNHEY, CDR2 SVGAGI. This CDR3 is built from 14 residues. V was pared by 5 bases and J by 3 bases, with 13 bases between. The CDR3 region is CASSPYDSYTEAFF. In DNA, the CDR3 is TGTGCCAGCAGTCCCTACGACAGTTACACTGAAGCTTTCTTT.

The chain uses TRBV7-8 and TRBJ2-7, with 8 bases matching TRBD1. Germline V CDR1 and CDR2: SGHVS, FQNEAQ. The CDR3 consists of 14 residues. V shed 1 base, J shed 5 bases, and the junction held 4 bases outside the gene matches. In nucleotides, the CDR3 is TGTGCCAGCAGCTTAGGTACAGGGGGTAACGAGCAGTACTTC. Its protein product is CASSLGTGGNEQYF.

This chain joins TRBV7-2 and TRBJ2-6, with D tentatively TRBD1 (7 bases). The CDR3 covers 18 residues. Germline CDR1 SGHTA, CDR2 FQGNSA. Trimming stripped 4 bases from V and 3 bases from J, with 19 bases between. This chain's CDR3 is CASSSPGRGDFGANVLTF. DNA for the CDR3: TGTGCCAGCAGCTCCCCGGGCAGGGGGGACTTTGGGGCCAACGTCCTGACTTTC.

V gene TRBV28 combines with J gene TRBJ2-7; 9 bases line up with TRBD1. V lost 5 bases, J lost 2 bases, and 13 bases stayed unmatched. This CDR3 has 17 residues. The V gene's germline CDR1 is MDHEN and CDR2 SYDVKM. The CDR3 loop is CASSPYPGQGRTYEQYF. Written as DNA, the CDR3 is TGTGCCAGCAGTCCATACCCGGGACAGGGTAGGACCTACGAGCAGTACTTC.